This T cell receptor beta chain is from a study of response to subunit inactivated influenza vaccine. General study results and limits: Each seasonal flu vaccination may recruit only limited new T cells, authors suggested.

Concerning this clonotype: What it binds is not known.

The CDR3 is 12 amino acids. The V gene's germline CDR1 is LGHDT and CDR2 YNNKEL (reference sequence). Trimming left V 1 base short and J 4 bases short, with 4 bases between. TCRdb itself ran the RT-PCR reads through MiXCR, one entry per CDR3 protein. Here the sample spans 250,000 to 350,000 distinct CDR3 sequences, approximately 23% being singletons. The sample was PBMCs from blood, taken less than 22 months after vaccination. The receptor comes from a man between 50 and 70 years old who received an inactivated influenza vaccine. V and J are TRBV3-1 and TRBJ2-5; D unresolved. The CDR3 nucleotides are TGTGCCAGCAGCCAAGTGACAGAGACCCAGTACTTC. It translates to CASSQVTETQYF.